The subject of this entry is one T cell receptor (beta chain). Its specificity is not known. The data are from a study of shared clonotypes between healthy human individuals. This CDR3 contains 12 residues. From germline, CDR1 is MNHEY and CDR2 SMNVEV (reference sequence). J was trimmed by 5 bases and V by 6 bases; bases with no gene match: 3. Some clones are missing from TCRdb's copy, which holds only in-frame ones; the method was immunoSEQ multiplex PCR. Of about 1.1 million clones in the sample, roughly 80% were seen once. General observations from the study: There were few donors, and this limited the genetic and exposure-history diversity represented.

What was sequenced was memory CD4+ T cells from PBMCs. The subset here: CD45RA-negative fraction. The J gene is TRBJ2-5, the V gene TRBV27; TRBD1 matches at 7 bases. This TCR derives from a man between 18 and 35 years old in good health. Some clones in this sample may be carry-over from other donors' samples. The DNA for the CDR3 is TGTGCCAGCAGCCAGGGACAGGAGACCCAGTACTTC. Encoded protein: CASSQGQETQYF.